This entry concerns a single TCR beta chain. The antigen remains unidentified. Healthy donors' buffy coats supplied the PBMC. By negative magnetic separation, total CD8+ T cells were enriched. Duplicate vials holding approximately 160,000 sorted CD8+ T cells per subset yielded the RNA. This entry belongs to a study of human CD8 memory T cell subsets. Study-level findings and limits: Both stem-like memory T cells and precursor exhausted T cells showed comparably high diversity, which set them apart from effector memory cells.

Making the TCR beta libraries relied on UMI-labeled 5' RACE. TCRdb reprocessed the 5' RACE reads, with one entry per CDR3 protein and no DNA. This sample's table reports 6,500 to 9,000 distinct CDR3 sequences. CDR1 is SEHNR and CDR2 is FQNEAQ in the germline V gene (reference sequence). This CDR3 is built from 17 residues. The sample taken for sequencing was CD8+ T cells from PBMCs. This receptor was taken from a human donor in good health. The V gene is TRBV7-9, the J gene TRBJ2-1; TCRdb returns TRBD1, unconfirmable since there is no DNA. The CDR3: CASSSPLSQEDYNEQFF. Combining the CDR3 with reference TRBV7-9 and TRBJ2-1 gives the whole variable domain DTGVSQNPRHKITKRGQNVTFRCDPISEHNRLYWYRQTLGQGPEFLTYFQNEAQLEKSRLLSDRFSAERPKGSFSTLEIQRTEQGDSAMYLCASSSPLSQEDYNEQFFGPGTRLTVL.